This T cell receptor (beta chain) was observed in a study of T-cell reconstitution after alpha-beta-depleted transplantation in children. Trimming removed 4 bases at V and 4 bases at J, with 8 bases between. CDR1 SQVTM and CDR2 ANQGSEA come from the germline V gene. This CDR3 spans 11 amino acids. Preparing the TCRbeta library involved the use of unique molecular identifiers. From the PCR reads, TCRdb called clonotypes with MiXCR, one entry per CDR3 protein. The sample has roughly 500,000 distinct CDR3 sequences; about 33% are singletons. The chain recombines TRBV29-1 with TRBJ2-7; no firm D call. The sample in question was PBMCs from the stem cell graft donor, obtained from the stem cell graft. The clonotype comes from a human donor who donated a stem cell graft to a child with aplastic anemia. CDR3 DNA: TGCAGCGTTGCGTCAGTTTACGAGCAGTACTTC. Its translation: CSVASVYEQYF.